This T cell receptor (delta chain) was sequenced during a study of gamma delta lymphoproliferative disorders and STAT genes. Study at large: Each gamma-chain library started from at least 50 ng of genomic DNA, using the LymphoTrack Dx TCRG Assay. Delta-chain libraries followed the EuroClonality-NGS standard operating procedure.

TCRdb processed the multiplex PCR reads again with the CATT caller. The sample shows over a thousand delta-chain clones, roughly 2.9% of them seen only once. Study-level findings and limits: Public or private status of leukemic clones needs confirmation.

Genomic DNA from isolated PBMCs served as the sequencing template. This clone is deemed large. Its specificity is not known. The identical CDR3 is also encoded by other nucleotide sequences in the sample. Per the germline V gene, CDR1 is TVYSNPD and CDR2 is GDNSRS (reference sequence). Deletions cut 5 bases from V and 10 bases from J, with 32 bases between. The CDR3 runs to 16 residues. The chain combines TRDV3 with TRDJ1, with D perhaps TRDD2 (5 bases). The sequence came from a human donor in good health. The sample consisted of blood. CDR3 sequence (DNA): TGTGCCCAATATGCCTTCACATTAATACCCACCGTCAGACTCATCTTT. It specifies CAQYAFTLIPTVRLIF.